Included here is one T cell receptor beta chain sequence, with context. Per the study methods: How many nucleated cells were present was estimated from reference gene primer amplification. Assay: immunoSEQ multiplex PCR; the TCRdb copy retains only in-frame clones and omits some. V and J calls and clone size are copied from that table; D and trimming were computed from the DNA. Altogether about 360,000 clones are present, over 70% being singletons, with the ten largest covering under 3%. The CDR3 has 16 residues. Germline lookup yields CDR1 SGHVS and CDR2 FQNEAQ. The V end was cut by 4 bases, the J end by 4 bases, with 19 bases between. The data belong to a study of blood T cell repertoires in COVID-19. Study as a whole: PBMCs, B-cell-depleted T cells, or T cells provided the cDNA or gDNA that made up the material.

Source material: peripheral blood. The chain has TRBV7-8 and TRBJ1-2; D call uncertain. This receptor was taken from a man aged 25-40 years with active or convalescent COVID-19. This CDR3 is CASSSRRVVPPYGYTF. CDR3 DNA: TGTGCCAGCAGCTCCCGACGGGTAGTCCCCCCCTATGGCTACACCTTC.